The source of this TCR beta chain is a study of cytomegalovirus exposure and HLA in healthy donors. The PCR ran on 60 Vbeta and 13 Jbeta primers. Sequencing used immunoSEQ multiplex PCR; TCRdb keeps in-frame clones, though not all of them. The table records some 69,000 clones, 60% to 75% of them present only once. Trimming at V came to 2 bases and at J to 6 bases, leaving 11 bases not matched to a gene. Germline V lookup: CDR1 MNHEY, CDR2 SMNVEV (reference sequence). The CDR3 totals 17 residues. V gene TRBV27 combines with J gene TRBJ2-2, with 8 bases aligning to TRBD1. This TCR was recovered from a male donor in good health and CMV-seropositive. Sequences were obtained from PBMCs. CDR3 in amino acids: CASSLPPDRGEAGELFF. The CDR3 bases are TGTGCCAGCAGTTTACCCCCAGACAGGGGAGAGGCCGGGGAGCTGTTTTTT.